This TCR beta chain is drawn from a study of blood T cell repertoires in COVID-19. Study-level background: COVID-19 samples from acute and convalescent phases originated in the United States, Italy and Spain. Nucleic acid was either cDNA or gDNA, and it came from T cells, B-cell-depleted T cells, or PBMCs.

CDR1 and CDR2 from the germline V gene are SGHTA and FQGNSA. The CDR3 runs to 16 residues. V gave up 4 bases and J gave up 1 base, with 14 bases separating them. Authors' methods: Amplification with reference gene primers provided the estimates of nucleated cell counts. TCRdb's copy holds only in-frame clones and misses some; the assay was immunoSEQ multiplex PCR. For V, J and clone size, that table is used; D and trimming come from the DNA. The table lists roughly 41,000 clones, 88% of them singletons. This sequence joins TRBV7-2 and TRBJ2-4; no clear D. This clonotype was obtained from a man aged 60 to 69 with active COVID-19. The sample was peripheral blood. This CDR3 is CASSSGVLIAKNIQYF. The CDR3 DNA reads TGTGCCAGCAGCTCAGGCGTACTGATCGCCAAAAACATTCAGTACTTC.